These 2 T cell receptor beta chains came from one sample sequenced in a study of T cell responses to AZD1222 COVID-19 vaccine. Clones were read by immunoSEQ multiplex PCR, and TCRdb kept only the in-frame ones, dropping some. The data show some 130,000 clones, around nine tenths seen once. The specimen comprised peripheral blood, sampled on day 0 of AZD1222 vaccination. These receptors were collected from an adult in good health.

V gene TRBV7-9 combines with J gene TRBJ2-5; 7 bases agree with TRBD2. The CDR3 length is 14 residues. The trim removed 5 bases at V and 2 bases at J, leaving 5 bases unmatched. Looked up from germline, CDR1 is SEHNR and CDR2 is FQNEAQ (reference sequence). CDR3 region: CASSPLAAQETQYF. The CDR3 region has the DNA TGTGCCAGCAGCCCGCTAGCGGCTCAAGAGACCCAGTACTTC.

This clone was found a few times. This rearrangement joins TRBV4-3 to TRBJ1-6; 7 nucleotides align to TRBD1. CDR1 is LGHNA, CDR2 YSLEER, per germline. This CDR3 region has 15 residues. V lost 0 bases, J lost 7 bases, and 3 bases stayed unmatched. The CDR3 nucleotides are TGCGCCAGCAGCCAAGAGGGACAGTTGAATTCACCCCTCCACTTT. This sequence encodes CASSQEGQLNSPLHF.